The next 21 T cell receptor beta chains were all read from a single sample in a study of control samples from healthy donors and cancer patients (dated by TCRdb to 2020 to 2021). The library was obtained by the immunoSEQ multiplex PCR assay. TCRdb obtained this table from immuneACCESS and retained in-frame rearrangements with V and J assigned. These tables miss some clones; where compared with another copy, unresolved V genes account for less than half of the shortfall, and the remainder is unexplained. Counted in this sample were some 67,000 clones; nearly 90% of them appeared once. The ten largest clones capture under 20% of the sample. Source material: PBMCs. Receptor source: a man aged 60 to 75 with lung cancer.

V and J are TRBV18 and TRBJ2-5, with D perhaps being TRBD1 or TRBD2 (6 bases each). The germline V and J ends were trimmed by 2 bases and 5 bases, with 15 bases remaining between them. Per germline, CDR1 KGHSH and CDR2 LQKENI. The CDR3 length is 15 residues. CDR3 DNA: TGTGCCAGCTCACCAGGGCGTCAAGGGGGGGAGACCCAGTACTTC. Its translation: CASSPGRQGGETQYF.

V gene TRBV6-5 combines with J gene TRBJ1-2, with D maybe TRBD1 (6 bases). Germline V gene data show CDR1 as MNHEY and CDR2 as SVGAGI. The CDR3 extends over 16 amino acids. Trimming removed 2 bases from V and 2 bases from J, with 15 bases in between. The CDR3 region is CASSYTRGGFNYGYTF. For the CDR3, the DNA is TGTGCCAGCAGTTACACGAGGGGGGGCTTCAACTATGGCTACACCTTC.

The V call is TRBV5-1, the J call TRBJ1-2; TRBD1 matches at 9 bases. The germline gives CDR1 SGHRS, CDR2 YFSETQ. This CDR3 contains 13 residues. With V trimmed by 6 bases and J by 6 bases, 6 bases remained unmatched. CDR3 sequence: CASKEDRGDGYTF. As DNA, the CDR3 is TGCGCCAGCAAAGAGGACAGGGGAGATGGCTACACCTTC. The complete variable domain, with remaining parts taken from reference TRBV5-1 and TRBJ1-2, reads KAGVTQTPRYLIKTRGQQVTLSCSPISGHRSVSWYQQTPGQGLQFLFEYFSETQRNKGNFPGRFSGRQFSNSRSEMNVSTLELGDSALYLCASKEDRGDGYTFGSGTRLTVV.

Notes on this clone: This sample also contains other DNA sequences that code for the same CDR3. The CDR3 sequence: CASSLGGLGVRHENEQYF. For the CDR3, the DNA is TGTGCCAGCAGCTTGGGGGGTCTCGGGGTTAGGCATGAGAACGAGCAGTACTTC. This chain joins TRBV5-4 and TRBJ2-7; the D gene is possibly TRBD2 (5 bases). Trimming stripped 0 bases from V and 5 bases from J, with 24 bases between. Germline CDR1 is SGHNT and CDR2 is YYREEE (reference sequence). This CDR3 is built from 18 residues.

This clone was observed once. The chain has TRBV30 and TRBJ1-3, with D tentatively TRBD1 (5 bases). Germline V CDR1 and CDR2: GTSNPN, SVGIG (reference sequence). The CDR3 runs 14 residues. V lost 2 bases and J 2 bases, leaving 10 bases between the germline ends. The CDR3 loop reads CAWSRGSPGNTIYF. As DNA, the CDR3 is TGTGCCTGGAGTCGGGGCAGTCCTGGAAACACCATATATTTT.

This clone has a single count. The chain combines TRBV30 with TRBJ1-6; D remains unclear. Germline CDR1 and CDR2: GTSNPN and SVGIG (reference sequence). V dropped 1 base and J dropped 6 bases, with 10 bases sitting between them. This CDR3 is 14 amino acids long. The DNA for the CDR3 is TGTGCCTGGAGTGGGGGTCAAGCTAATTCACCCCTCCACTTT. The encoded protein is CAWSGGQANSPLHF. Full variable domain (missing parts from reference TRBV30 and TRBJ1-6): SQTIHQWPATLVQPVGSPLSLECTVEGTSNPNLYWYRQAAGRGLQLLFYSVGIGQISSEVPQNLSASRPQDRQFILSSKKLLLSDSGFYLCAWSGGQANSPLHFGNGTRLTVT.

This chain joins TRBV7-3 and TRBJ2-1; 7 nucleotides line up with TRBD1. Germline CDR1 is SGHTA and CDR2 is FQGTGA. This CDR3 has 15 residues. Unmatched junction bases numbered 5, after V lost 0 bases and J lost 6 bases. CDR3 coding DNA: TGTGCCAGCAGCTTAACTCGCGCAGGGGGCAATGAGCAGTTCTTC. Translating gives CASSLTRAGGNEQFF. Full variable domain (outside the CDR3, taken from reference TRBV7-3 and TRBJ2-1): GAGVSQTPSNKVTEKGKYVELRCDPISGHTALYWYRQSLGQGPEFLIYFQGTGAADDSGLPNDRFFAVRPEGSVSTLKIQRTERGDSAVYLCASSLTRAGGNEQFFGPGTRLTVL.

In the case of this clone: One end of the junction does not line up with germline, which may come from a read error. The chain links TRBV6-6 to TRBJ2-3, with D tentatively TRBD1 or TRBD2 (6 bases each). In germline, CDR1 is MNHNY, CDR2 SVGAGI (reference sequence). The CDR3 has 11 residues. The CDR3 region is CASSYPGGSNF. The CDR3 DNA reads TGTGCCAGCAGTTACCCCGGGGGCTCGAATTTT.

J is TRBJ2-7 and V is TRBV10-1; TRBD1 matches at 8 bases. Germline CDR1 is WNHNN and CDR2 is SYGVQD (reference sequence). V trimming: 3 bases; J trimming: 5 bases; junction bases outside the gene matches: 12. This CDR3 has 16 residues. The CDR3, as DNA: TGCGCCAGCAGTGAAACCCGCGCAGGGGGCATCCACGAGCAGTACTTC. It yields the protein CASSETRAGGIHEQYF.

This chain links TRBV7-3 with TRBJ1-1; a possible D gene is TRBD1 (6 bases). Germline assignment: CDR1 SGHTA and CDR2 FQGTGA. This CDR3 has 14 residues. Trimming left V 5 bases short and J 4 bases short, with 14 bases between. The DNA of the CDR3 is TGTGCCAGCAGCGCGGACAGTCTCGGCACTGAAGCTTTCTTT. Translated: CASSADSLGTEAFF.

V and J are TRBV3-1 (or the pseudogene TRBV3-2) and TRBJ1-2, with 7 nucleotides matching TRBD1. Germline assignment: CDR1 LGHDT and CDR2 YNNKEL (reference sequence). V shed 9 bases, J shed 0 bases, and the junction held 7 bases outside the gene matches. The CDR3 is 14 residues long. The CDR3 sequence: CASQRGLTNYGYTF. CDR3 coding DNA: TGTGCCAGTCAAAGGGGGCTTACTAACTATGGCTACACCTTC.

V is TRBV5-1 and J is TRBJ1-2; D call uncertain. This CDR3 contains 15 residues. Trimming stripped 3 bases from V and 5 bases from J, with 17 bases between. CDR1 is SGHRS, CDR2 YFSETQ, per germline. The CDR3 nucleotides read TGCGCCAGCAGCTCCTCCCCGGGCCCTCTATATGGCTACACCTTC. Translation gives CASSSSPGPLYGYTF.

The V and J genes are TRBV18 and TRBJ1-5, with D unresolved. Deletions cut 2 bases from V and 0 bases from J, with 14 bases between. This CDR3 comprises 17 residues. The germline gives CDR1 KGHSH, CDR2 LQKENI. DNA of the CDR3: TGTGCCAGCTCACCAAGATTATCGGCAGGTAGCAATCAGCCCCAGCATTTT. This codes for CASSPRLSAGSNQPQHF. The complete variable domain, with remaining parts taken from reference TRBV18 and TRBJ1-5, reads NAGVMQNPRHLVRRRGQEARLRCSPMKGHSHVYWYRQLPEEGLKFMVYLQKENIIDESGMPKERFSAEFPKEGPSILRIQQVVRGDSAAYFCASSPRLSAGSNQPQHFGDGTRLSIL.

This chain joins TRBV30 and TRBJ2-1, with 12 bases matching TRBD2. Germline V lookup: CDR1 GTSNPN, CDR2 SVGIG (reference sequence). J was trimmed by 13 bases and V by 6 bases; bases with no gene match: 13. This CDR3 contains 14 residues. The CDR3 protein is CACVTSGGPVSQFF. CDR3 nucleotide sequence: TGTGCCTGCGTGACTAGCGGGGGTCCGGTATCACAGTTCTTC.

The rearrangement joins TRBV7-9 to TRBJ2-3, with 8 bases matching TRBD1. This CDR3 comprises 16 residues. Germline trimming cut 5 bases from V and 0 bases from J; bases unmatched to any gene: 7. Per germline, CDR1 SEHNR and CDR2 FQNEAQ (reference sequence). The CDR3 DNA is TGTGCCAGCAGCAAAAATACAGGGGGGAGCACAGATACGCAGTATTTT. It is translated as CASSKNTGGSTDTQYF.

This clone was observed a handful of times. The chain combines TRBV7-2 with TRBJ1-4; D gene ambiguous. Trimming took 1 base from V and 4 from J, leaving 10 bases between them. The germline V gene encodes CDR1 SGHTA and CDR2 FQGNSA. The CDR3 spans 15 residues. The CDR3 protein is CASSLGRAHNEKLFF. CDR3 DNA: TGTGCCAGCAGCTTAGGCCGGGCGCATAATGAAAAACTGTTTTTT.

This clone showed up just a few times. The V gene is TRBV5-1, the J gene TRBJ2-3; TRBD2 aligns across 13 bases. Losses at the gene ends were 3 bases for V and 4 bases for J; bases not matched to a gene: 11. The CDR3 consists of 18 residues. Germline V gene sequence: CDR1 SGHRS, CDR2 YFSETQ. This CDR3 reads CASSYGLAGASRADTQYF. In nucleotides, the CDR3 is TGCGCCAGCAGCTATGGACTAGCGGGGGCCTCAAGGGCAGATACGCAGTATTTT.

The rearrangement uses TRBV12-5 and TRBJ2-3, with D possibly called TRBD1 or TRBD2 (6 bases each). The CDR3 extends over 18 amino acids. Germline loops: CDR1 LGHNT, CDR2 FRNRAP. V lost 7 bases and J 6 bases, leaving 29 bases between the germline ends. The CDR3 DNA sequence: TGTGCTAGTGCTTCCTCTCCAGACGGGGGCCCCATCGGGGATACGCAGTATTTT. Translation: CASASSPDGGPIGDTQYF. The full variable domain, completed using reference TRBV12-5 and TRBJ2-3, is DARVTQTPRHKVTEMGQEVTMRCQPILGHNTVFWYRQTMMQGLELLAYFRNRAPLDDSGMPKDRFSAEMPDATLATLKIQPSEPRDSAVYFCASASSPDGGPIGDTQYFGPGTRLTVL.

This chain uses TRBV5-4 with TRBJ1-2; D remains ambiguous. With 3 bases removed from V and 0 bases from J, the gap between germline ends came to 9 bases. The CDR3 is made up of 14 amino acids. CDR1 SGHNT and CDR2 YYREEE come from the germline V gene (reference sequence). CDR3: CASSSDISNYGYTF. The CDR3 DNA is TGTGCCAGCAGCTCAGACATATCTAACTATGGCTACACCTTC.

The chain has TRBV5-1 and TRBJ1-1; 8 bases match TRBD1. CDR1 is SGHRS, CDR2 YFSETQ, per germline. This CDR3 has 13 amino acids. V was pared by 7 bases and J by 3 bases, with 5 bases of the junction left unmatched. The CDR3: CASGLTGDTEAFF. DNA for the CDR3: TGCGCCAGCGGCCTGACAGGGGACACTGAAGCTTTCTTT.

The chain couples TRBV10-3 to TRBJ1-1; maybe TRBD1 (6 bases). Germline-derived CDR1 and CDR2 are ENHRY and SYGVKD. The V gene lost 5 bases and the J gene lost 5 bases, with 12 bases spanning the gap. This CDR3 is built from 13 residues. The CDR3 DNA reads as TGTGCCATCAGTCCGAGGGGGGTTACTGAAGCTTTCTTT. It codes for CAISPRGVTEAFF.